The next 27 T cell receptor beta chains were all read from a single sample in a study of shared clonotypes between healthy human individuals. Profiled with immunoSEQ multiplex PCR; TCRdb holds only in-frame clones, not every one. The sample yields 2 million or so clones, about 95% seen once. Naive CD8 populations comprised CD45RO-negative cells positively selected for CCR7, excluding terminally differentiated effector memory CD45RA+ cells. Input material: naive CD8+ T cells sorted from blood. The source of these receptors is a man younger than 30 in good health.

The rearrangement joins TRBV27 to TRBJ2-7; the D gene is possibly TRBD1 (5 bases). Trimming removed 5 bases at V and 2 bases at J, with 13 bases between. The CDR3 consists of 14 residues. Germline CDR1 MNHEY, CDR2 SMNVEV (reference sequence). The CDR3 loop reads CASSPTVRAYEQYF. Written as DNA, the CDR3 is TGTGCCAGCAGTCCGACAGTTAGAGCCTACGAGCAGTACTTC.

The table lists this clone with a count of one. V and J are TRBV4-3 and TRBJ2-1; no definite D call. The CDR3 length is 16 residues. Germline V gene sequence: CDR1 LGHNA, CDR2 YSLEER. Trimming shortened V by 0 bases and J by 7 bases, and 16 bases separated the two germline ends. The CDR3 reads CASSQDFGSMRNEQFF. The DNA for the CDR3 is TGCGCCAGCAGCCAAGATTTTGGCTCCATGAGGAATGAGCAGTTCTTC.

V gene TRBV4-3 combines with J gene TRBJ2-2, with D perhaps TRBD1 or TRBD2 (5 bases each). V was pared by 2 bases and J by 1 base, with 14 bases between. Germline CDR1 reads LGHNA; CDR2 reads YSLEER. The CDR3 runs to 17 residues. For the CDR3, the DNA is TGCGCCAGCAGCCAATATTTTCGGGACCAGAACACCGGGGAGCTGTTTTTT. Translated: CASSQYFRDQNTGELFF.

The rearrangement uses TRBV9 and TRBJ2-3, with 9 bases lining up with TRBD2. V lost 3 bases to trimming and J lost 4 bases; unmatched junction nucleotides: 3. The germline CDR1 and CDR2 sequences are SGDLS and YYNGEE. The CDR3 runs to 14 residues. As DNA, the CDR3 is TGTGCCAGCAGCGGCGGGAGGGTTGCAGATACGCAGTATTTT. The encoded protein is CASSGGRVADTQYF.

V usage is TRBV28 and J usage is TRBJ1-5, with 10 bases that match TRBD1. After removal of 5 bases from V and 6 bases from J, the junction contained 10 bases not matched to a gene. The CDR3 contains 16 residues. CDR1 MDHEN and CDR2 SYDVKM come from the germline V gene. The CDR3 loop is CASSLGQGDGFQPQHF. CDR3 nucleotides: TGTGCCAGCAGTCTTGGACAGGGGGATGGTTTTCAGCCCCAGCATTTT.

On this clone: At one of its ends the junction is not consistent with the germline gene, which may arise from a read error. This chain uses TRBV28 with TRBJ2-2; D unresolved. CDR3 length: 15 amino acids. Germline values: CDR1 MDHEN, CDR2 SYDVKM. The CDR3, as DNA: TGTGCCAGCAGTTTAATGGGCCCGAACTCCGGGGAGCTGTTTTTT. It yields the protein CASSLMGPNSGELFF.

The chain carries TRBV10-3 and TRBJ2-4; 8 positions agree with TRBD2. The CDR3 covers 13 residues. The J segment lost 9 bases and the V segment lost 10 bases, leaving 11 bases of the junction unmatched. The germline V gene encodes CDR1 ENHRY and CDR2 SYGVKD. The CDR3 DNA follows: TGTGCCACCCAAGGGACTAGTGGTCCCATTCAGTACTTC. This sequence encodes CATQGTSGPIQYF.

The chain combines TRBV27 with TRBJ2-1, with 8 positions matching TRBD2. The CDR3 length is 16 residues. Germline lookup yields CDR1 MNHEY and CDR2 SMNVEV (reference sequence). After removal of 5 bases from V and 1 base from J, the junction contained 7 bases not matched to a gene. For the CDR3, the DNA is TGTGCCAGCAGTATCACCGGGACTAGTTCCTACAATGAGCAGTTCTTC. Amino acid sequence: CASSITGTSSYNEQFF.

The chain carries TRBV5-1 and TRBJ2-2; tentative D call: TRBD2 (5 bases). The ends were cut back, 1 base at V and 4 bases at J, with 11 bases in the middle. The CDR3 is made up of 15 amino acids. The germline V gene has CDR1 SGHRS and CDR2 YFSETQ. The chain's CDR3 is CASSLRLAGTGELFF. In nucleotides, the CDR3 is TGCGCCAGCAGCTTGAGGCTAGCCGGCACCGGGGAGCTGTTTTTT. The variable domain in full, completed from reference TRBV5-1 and TRBJ2-2, reads KAGVTQTPRYLIKTRGQQVTLSCSPISGHRSVSWYQQTPGQGLQFLFEYFSETQRNKGNFPGRFSGRQFSNSRSEMNVSTLELGDSALYLCASSLRLAGTGELFFGEGSRLTVL.

This clone was recorded once. The chain has TRBV30 and TRBJ2-2; D is perhaps TRBD2 (6 bases). V lost 3 bases, J lost 0 bases, and 8 bases lay in between. CDR3 length: 14 amino acids. Germline-derived CDR1 and CDR2 are GTSNPN and SVGIG (reference sequence). CDR3 residues: CAWRPSANTGELFF. DNA for the CDR3: TGTGCCTGGAGGCCTAGCGCGAACACCGGGGAGCTGTTTTTT.

This chain joins TRBV7-9 and TRBJ2-7, with D perhaps TRBD1 (6 bases). The CDR3 length is 13 residues. Between the trimmed V and J ends, which lost 8 bases and 5 bases, there was a span of 16 bases. Germline assignment: CDR1 SEHNR and CDR2 FQNEAQ (reference sequence). The CDR3 is CASLRDTEDEQYF. CDR3 nucleotide sequence: TGTGCCAGCCTTCGGGACACCGAGGACGAGCAGTACTTC.

The chain links TRBV15 to TRBJ2-5, with D uncertain. The germline V and J ends were trimmed by 3 bases and 1 base, with 9 bases remaining between them. Germline V gene sequence: CDR1 LNHNV, CDR2 YYDKDF (reference sequence). The length of the CDR3 is 14 residues. The CDR3 loop reads CATSSDPLQETQYF. The CDR3 DNA follows: TGTGCCACCAGCAGTGATCCACTCCAAGAGACCCAGTACTTC.

The chain joins TRBV9 to TRBJ2-2; possible D gene TRBD2, 5 bases. From germline, CDR1 is SGDLS and CDR2 YYNGEE. The CDR3 is 15 amino acids. V gave up 8 bases and J gave up 0 bases, with 14 bases separating them. The CDR3 region has the DNA TGTGCCAGTGGGGAGCGAACAGCGAACACCGGGGAGCTGTTTTTT. This codes for CASGERTANTGELFF.

The chain couples TRBV19 to TRBJ1-2; 7 bases map to TRBD1. Germline V gives CDR1 LNHDA, CDR2 SQIVND (reference sequence). The CDR3 sequence is 15 residues long. V was pared by 7 bases and J by 4 bases, with 12 bases of the junction left unmatched. In DNA form, the CDR3 reads TGTGCCAGTACCCCTCATGGGACAGACAGCTATGGCTACACCTTC. It codes for CASTPHGTDSYGYTF. The entire variable domain, with the rest obtained from reference TRBV19 and TRBJ1-2, is as follows: DGGITQSPKYLFRKEGQNVTLSCEQNLNHDAMYWYRQDPGQGLRLIYYSQIVNDFQKGDIAEGYSVSREKKESFPLTVTSAQKNPTAFYLCASTPHGTDSYGYTFGSGTRLTVV.

The chain is built from TRBV5-1 and TRBJ2-7; D gene unclear. The CDR3 covers 12 residues. CDR1 is SGHRS, CDR2 YFSETQ, per germline. V was shortened by 8 bases and J by 2 bases, with 11 bases between the two germline ends. The CDR3 coding sequence is TGCGCCAGTGCGAAGACGACCTACGAGCAGTACTTC. As protein: CASAKTTYEQYF.

This chain joins TRBV7-3 and TRBJ2-2, with a tentative D call TRBD1 (6 bases). Germline CDR1 reads SGHTA; CDR2 reads FQGTGA. Trimming cost V 6 bases and J 5 bases, with 13 bases left between them. The CDR3 consists of 14 residues. CDR3 nucleotides: TGTGCCAGCAGTTTAGGGGGTCCTACCGGGGAGCTGTTTTTT. It codes for CASSLGGPTGELFF.

J is TRBJ2-2 and V is TRBV19; 9 bases map to TRBD1. V was clipped by 3 bases and J by 5 bases; unmatched bases: 4. This CDR3 is 15 amino acids long. The germline V gene encodes CDR1 LNHDA and CDR2 SQIVND (reference sequence). The CDR3 nucleotides read TGTGCCAGTAGTATGACAGGGGGTGGAACCGGGGAGCTGTTTTTT. Translation gives CASSMTGGGTGELFF.

Here the CDR3 reads CASSQEGQGVLGPQHF. The CDR3 DNA is TGCGCCAGCAGCCAAGAGGGACAGGGGGTTTTGGGGCCCCAGCATTTT. The rearrangement links TRBV4-1 to TRBJ1-5, with 11 bases lining up with TRBD1. V trimming: 0 bases; J trimming: 9 bases; junction bases outside the gene matches: 7. Per the germline V gene, CDR1 is MGHRA and CDR2 is YSYEKL. This CDR3 is built from 16 residues.

J is TRBJ2-1 and V is TRBV7-8, with D unresolved. CDR1 SGHVS and CDR2 FQNEAQ come from the germline V gene. This CDR3 spans 15 amino acids. Trimming left V 5 bases short and J 2 bases short, with 13 bases between. DNA of the CDR3: TGTGCCAGCAGCGAACCGGGTGGGGCCTACAATGAGCAGTTCTTC. The encoded protein is CASSEPGGAYNEQFF.

Concerning this clone: In the same sample, other DNA sequences code for this CDR3. The chain carries TRBV6-5 and TRBJ2-1, with unresolved D. Germline V gene lookup returns CDR1 MNHEY and CDR2 SVGAGI. The CDR3 loop spans 13 amino acids. Trimming shortened V by 0 bases and J by 5 bases, and 5 bases separated the two germline ends. The CDR3 region is CASSYSTDNEQFF. CDR3 sequence (DNA): TGTGCCAGCAGTTACTCGACGGACAATGAGCAGTTCTTC.

V gene TRBV7-9 combines with J gene TRBJ2-2; 11 bases are a match to TRBD2. The junction had 8 bases not matched to a gene; V was cut back by 5 bases and J by 3 bases. This CDR3 region has 17 residues. CDR1 and CDR2 from the germline V gene are SEHNR and FQNEAQ (reference sequence). CDR3 nucleotides: TGTGCCAGCAGCGACTTAGCGGGAGGGCCTTACACCGGGGAGCTGTTTTTT. Protein sequence: CASSDLAGGPYTGELFF. Full variable domain (missing parts from reference TRBV7-9 and TRBJ2-2): DTGVSQNPRHKITKRGQNVTFRCDPISEHNRLYWYRQTLGQGPEFLTYFQNEAQLEKSRLLSDRFSAERPKGSFSTLEIQRTEQGDSAMYLCASSDLAGGPYTGELFFGEGSRLTVL.

The V and J genes are TRBV7-9 and TRBJ2-7; D is unclear. V dropped 4 bases and J dropped 6 bases, with 13 bases sitting between them. This CDR3 comprises 13 residues. CDR1 is SEHNR, CDR2 FQNEAQ, per germline (reference sequence). The CDR3 DNA sequence: TGTGCCAGCAGCTCCACCGCCCCATCCGAGCAGTACTTC. This sequence encodes CASSSTAPSEQYF. Together with reference TRBV7-9 and TRBJ2-7, the CDR3 gives the full variable domain: DTGVSQNPRHKITKRGQNVTFRCDPISEHNRLYWYRQTLGQGPEFLTYFQNEAQLEKSRLLSDRFSAERPKGSFSTLEIQRTEQGDSAMYLCASSSTAPSEQYFGPGTRLTVT.

A single count supports this clone. Distinct nucleotide sequences in the sample also encode this CDR3. V and J are TRBV29-1 and TRBJ1-1, with no clear D. CDR3 size: 11 residues. V lost 4 bases and J 0 bases, leaving 3 bases between the germline ends. The V gene's germline CDR1 is SQVTM and CDR2 ANQGSEA. The CDR3 protein is CSVVLNTEAFF. CDR3 nucleotides: TGCAGCGTTGTACTGAACACTGAAGCTTTCTTT.

This chain connects TRBV27 to TRBJ1-2; maybe TRBD1 (6 bases). V was clipped by 4 bases and J by 4 bases, with 16 bases between them. Germline V gene lookup returns CDR1 MNHEY and CDR2 SMNVEV (reference sequence). This CDR3 region has 15 residues. Written as DNA, the CDR3 is TGTGCCAGCAGTTCCCTCAAGGGGGGGTTCTATGGCTACACCTTC. Its protein is CASSSLKGGFYGYTF.

CDR3 region: CASSASPQGTWETQYF. CDR3 bases: TGTGCCAGTAGTGCCTCCCCCCAGGGGACGTGGGAGACCCAGTACTTC. The gene calls are TRBV19 and TRBJ2-5; TRBD1 might be the D (6 bases). CDR1 and CDR2 from the germline V gene are LNHDA and SQIVND (reference sequence). The length of the CDR3 is 16 residues. Trimming removed 5 bases from V and 5 bases from J, with 21 bases in between.

The chain carries TRBV4-1 and TRBJ2-7; the D gene is possibly TRBD2 (6 bases). Germline values: CDR1 MGHRA, CDR2 YSYEKL. V dropped 1 base and J dropped 2 bases, with 12 bases sitting between them. The CDR3 length is 15 residues. This chain's CDR3 is CASSQVTRGPYEQYF. The CDR3 DNA reads as TGCGCCAGCAGCCAAGTGACGCGGGGCCCCTACGAGCAGTACTTC.

This chain links TRBV28 with TRBJ2-7; TRBD1 or TRBD2 may be the D gene (5 bases each). The CDR3 runs 15 residues. Trimming shortened V by 7 bases and J by 2 bases, and 18 bases separated the two germline ends. Germline V gives CDR1 MDHEN, CDR2 SYDVKM. The CDR3 loop is CASKGSKDRTYEQYF. CDR3 nucleotide sequence: TGTGCCAGCAAGGGGAGTAAGGACCGAACCTACGAGCAGTACTTC.